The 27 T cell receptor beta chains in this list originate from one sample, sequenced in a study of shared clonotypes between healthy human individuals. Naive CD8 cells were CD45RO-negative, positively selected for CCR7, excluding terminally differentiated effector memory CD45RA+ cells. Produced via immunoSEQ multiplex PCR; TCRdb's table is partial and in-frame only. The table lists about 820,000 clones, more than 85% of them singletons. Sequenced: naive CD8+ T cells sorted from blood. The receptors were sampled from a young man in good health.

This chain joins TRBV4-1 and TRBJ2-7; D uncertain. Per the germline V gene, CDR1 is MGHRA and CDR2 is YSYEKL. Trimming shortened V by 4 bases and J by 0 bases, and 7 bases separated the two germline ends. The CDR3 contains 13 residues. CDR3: CASSPQSSYEQYF. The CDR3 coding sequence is TGCGCCAGCAGCCCGCAGAGCTCCTACGAGCAGTACTTC.

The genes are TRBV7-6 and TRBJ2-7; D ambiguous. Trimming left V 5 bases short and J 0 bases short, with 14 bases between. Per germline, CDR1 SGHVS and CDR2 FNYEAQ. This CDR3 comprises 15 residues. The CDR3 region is CASSPSRASSYEQYF. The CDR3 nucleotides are TGTGCCAGCAGCCCCTCCCGGGCCTCCTCCTACGAGCAGTACTTC.

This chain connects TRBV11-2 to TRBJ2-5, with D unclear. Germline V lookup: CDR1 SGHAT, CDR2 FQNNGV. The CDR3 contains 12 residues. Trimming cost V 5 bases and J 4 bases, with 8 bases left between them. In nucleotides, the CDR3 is TGTGCCAGCAGCCACATTGTAGAGACCCAGTACTTC. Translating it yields CASSHIVETQYF.

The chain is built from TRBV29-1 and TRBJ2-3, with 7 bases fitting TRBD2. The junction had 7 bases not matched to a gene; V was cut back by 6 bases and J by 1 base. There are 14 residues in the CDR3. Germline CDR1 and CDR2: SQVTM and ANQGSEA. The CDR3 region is CSVYGGRGTDTQYF. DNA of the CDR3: TGCAGCGTCTATGGCGGGAGAGGCACAGATACGCAGTATTTT.

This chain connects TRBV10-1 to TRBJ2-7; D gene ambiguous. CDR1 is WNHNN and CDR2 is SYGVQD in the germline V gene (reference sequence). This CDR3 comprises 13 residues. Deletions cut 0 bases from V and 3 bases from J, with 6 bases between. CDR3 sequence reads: CASSESADYEQYF. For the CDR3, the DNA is TGCGCCAGCAGTGAGTCGGCTGACTACGAGCAGTACTTC.

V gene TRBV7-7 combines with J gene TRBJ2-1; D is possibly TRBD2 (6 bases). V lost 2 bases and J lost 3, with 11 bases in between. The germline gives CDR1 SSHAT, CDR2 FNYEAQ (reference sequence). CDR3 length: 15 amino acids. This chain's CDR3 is CASSLKAGLYNEQFF. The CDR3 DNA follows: TGTGCCAGCAGCTTAAAAGCGGGCCTCTACAATGAGCAGTTCTTC.

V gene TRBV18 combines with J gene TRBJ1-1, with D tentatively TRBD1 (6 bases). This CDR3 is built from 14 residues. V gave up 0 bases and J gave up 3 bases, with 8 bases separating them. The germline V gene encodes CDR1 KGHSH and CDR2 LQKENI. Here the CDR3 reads CASSPPRTDTEAFF. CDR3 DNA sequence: TGTGCCAGCTCACCACCGAGGACAGACACTGAAGCTTTCTTT. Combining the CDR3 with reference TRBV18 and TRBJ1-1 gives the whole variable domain NAGVMQNPRHLVRRRGQEARLRCSPMKGHSHVYWYRQLPEEGLKFMVYLQKENIIDESGMPKERFSAEFPKEGPSILRIQQVVRGDSAAYFCASSPPRTDTEAFFGQGTRLTVV.

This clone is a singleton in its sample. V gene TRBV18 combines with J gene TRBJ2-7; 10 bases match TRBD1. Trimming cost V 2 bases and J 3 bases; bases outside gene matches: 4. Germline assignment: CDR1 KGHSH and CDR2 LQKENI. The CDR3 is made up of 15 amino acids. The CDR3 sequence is CASSPRDRGIYEQYF. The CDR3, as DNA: TGTGCCAGCTCACCAAGGGACAGGGGAATCTACGAGCAGTACTTC. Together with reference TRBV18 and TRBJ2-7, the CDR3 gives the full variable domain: NAGVMQNPRHLVRRRGQEARLRCSPMKGHSHVYWYRQLPEEGLKFMVYLQKENIIDESGMPKERFSAEFPKEGPSILRIQQVVRGDSAAYFCASSPRDRGIYEQYFGPGTRLTVT.

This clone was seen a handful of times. CDR3 sequence reads: CASRYNEKLFF. The CDR3 coding sequence is TGTGCCAGCAGGTACAATGAAAAACTGTTTTTT. V and J are TRBV25-1 and TRBJ1-4, with no clear D. Per the germline V gene, CDR1 is MGHDK and CDR2 is SYGVNS. This CDR3 region has 11 residues. V was cut by 6 bases and J by 5 bases, with 4 bases left in between.

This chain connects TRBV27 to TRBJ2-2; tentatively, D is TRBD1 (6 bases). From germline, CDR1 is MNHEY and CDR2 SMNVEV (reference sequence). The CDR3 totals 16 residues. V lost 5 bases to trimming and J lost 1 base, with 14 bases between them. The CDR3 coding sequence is TGTGCCAGCAGTACCCTGGACAGAGAGAACACCGGGGAGCTGTTTTTT. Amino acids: CASSTLDRENTGELFF.

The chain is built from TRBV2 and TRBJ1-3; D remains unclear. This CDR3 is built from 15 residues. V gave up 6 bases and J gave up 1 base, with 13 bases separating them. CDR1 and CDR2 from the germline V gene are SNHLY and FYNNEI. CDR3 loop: CASRVRTPSGNTIYF. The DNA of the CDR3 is TGTGCCAGCAGGGTAAGGACCCCATCTGGAAACACCATATATTTT. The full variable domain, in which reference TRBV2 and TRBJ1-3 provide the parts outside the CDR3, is EPEVTQTPSHQVTQMGQEVILRCVPISNHLYFYWYRQILGQKVEFLVSFYNNEISEKSEIFDDQFSVERPDGSNFTLKIRSTKLEDSAMYFCASRVRTPSGNTIYFGEGSWLTVV.

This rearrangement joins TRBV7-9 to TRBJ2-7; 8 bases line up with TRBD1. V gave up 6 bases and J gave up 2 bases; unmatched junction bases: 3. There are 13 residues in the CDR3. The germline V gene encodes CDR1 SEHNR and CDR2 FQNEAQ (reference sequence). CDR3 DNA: TGTGCCAGCAGGGACAGGGACACCTACGAGCAGTACTTC. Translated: CASRDRDTYEQYF. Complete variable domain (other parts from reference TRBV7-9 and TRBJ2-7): DTGVSQNPRHKITKRGQNVTFRCDPISEHNRLYWYRQTLGQGPEFLTYFQNEAQLEKSRLLSDRFSAERPKGSFSTLEIQRTEQGDSAMYLCASRDRDTYEQYFGPGTRLTVT.

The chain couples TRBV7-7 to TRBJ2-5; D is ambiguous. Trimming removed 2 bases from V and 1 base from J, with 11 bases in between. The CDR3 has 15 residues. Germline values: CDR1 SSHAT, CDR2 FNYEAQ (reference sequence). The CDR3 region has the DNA TGTGCCAGCAGCTTATCGCTAGGGATCCAAGAGACCCAGTACTTC. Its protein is CASSLSLGIQETQYF.

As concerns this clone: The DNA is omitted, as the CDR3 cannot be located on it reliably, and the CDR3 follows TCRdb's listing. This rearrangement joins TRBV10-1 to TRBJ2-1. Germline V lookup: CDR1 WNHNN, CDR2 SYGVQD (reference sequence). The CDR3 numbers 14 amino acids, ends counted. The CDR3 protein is CASSTSGAWNEQFF.

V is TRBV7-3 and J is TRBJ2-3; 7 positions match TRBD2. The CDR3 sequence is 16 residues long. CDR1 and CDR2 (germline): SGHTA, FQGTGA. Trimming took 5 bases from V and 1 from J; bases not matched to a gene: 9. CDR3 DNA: TGTGCCAGCAGCCTTTTAGCGGGTACTGGCACAGATACGCAGTATTTT. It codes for CASSLLAGTGTDTQYF.

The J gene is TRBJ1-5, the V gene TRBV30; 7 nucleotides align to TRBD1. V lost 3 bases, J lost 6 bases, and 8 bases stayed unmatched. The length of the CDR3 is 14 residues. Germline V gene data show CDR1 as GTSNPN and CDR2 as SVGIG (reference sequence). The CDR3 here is CAWSATGVPQPQHF. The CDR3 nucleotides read TGTGCCTGGAGCGCAACAGGGGTCCCTCAGCCCCAGCATTTT.

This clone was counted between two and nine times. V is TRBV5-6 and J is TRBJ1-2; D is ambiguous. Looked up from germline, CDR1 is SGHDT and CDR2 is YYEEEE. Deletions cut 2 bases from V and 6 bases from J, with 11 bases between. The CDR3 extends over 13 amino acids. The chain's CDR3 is CASSFQAKNGYTF. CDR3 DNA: TGTGCCAGCAGCTTTCAAGCAAAAAATGGCTACACCTTC.

The DNA for the CDR3 is TGTGCCAGCAGCTGGGTGCCTAACTATGGCTACACCTTC. Its protein is CASSWVPNYGYTF. The chain couples TRBV28 to TRBJ1-2; D unclear. The CDR3 loop spans 13 amino acids. Germline V gene data show CDR1 as MDHEN and CDR2 as SYDVKM. V was shortened by 6 bases and J by 0 bases, with 8 bases between the two germline ends.

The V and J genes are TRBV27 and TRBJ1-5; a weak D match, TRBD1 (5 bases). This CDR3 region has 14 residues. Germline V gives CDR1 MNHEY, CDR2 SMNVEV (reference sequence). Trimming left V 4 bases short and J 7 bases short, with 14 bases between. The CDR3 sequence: CASSYRLGAQPQHF. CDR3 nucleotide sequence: TGTGCCAGCAGTTACAGACTAGGGGCCCAGCCCCAGCATTTT.

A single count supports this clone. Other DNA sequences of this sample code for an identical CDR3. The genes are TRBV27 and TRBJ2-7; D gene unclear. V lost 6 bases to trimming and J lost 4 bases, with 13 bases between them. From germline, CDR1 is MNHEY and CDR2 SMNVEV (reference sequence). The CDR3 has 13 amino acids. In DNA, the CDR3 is TGTGCCAGCAGCTTAGGCGGTCGGTACGAGCAGTACTTC. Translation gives CASSLGGRYEQYF.

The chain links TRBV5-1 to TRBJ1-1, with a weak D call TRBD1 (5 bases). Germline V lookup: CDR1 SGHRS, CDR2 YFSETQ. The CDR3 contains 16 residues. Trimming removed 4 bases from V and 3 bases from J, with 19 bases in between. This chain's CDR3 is CASSPSAGLDYTEAFF. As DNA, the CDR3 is TGCGCCAGCAGCCCATCTGCAGGGTTGGATTACACTGAAGCTTTCTTT.

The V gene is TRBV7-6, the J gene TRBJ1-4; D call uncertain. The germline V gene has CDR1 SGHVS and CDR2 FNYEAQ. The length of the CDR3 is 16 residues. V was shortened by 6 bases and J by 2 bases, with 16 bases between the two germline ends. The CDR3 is CASSVRPTFTNEKLFF. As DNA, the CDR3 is TGTGCCAGCAGTGTAAGACCCACTTTCACTAATGAAAAACTGTTTTTT.

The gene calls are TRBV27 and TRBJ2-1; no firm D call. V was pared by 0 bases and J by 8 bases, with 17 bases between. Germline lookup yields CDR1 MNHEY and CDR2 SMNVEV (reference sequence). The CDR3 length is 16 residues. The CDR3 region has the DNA TGTGCCAGCAGTTTATCTCGGGTCACTATGCTGGATGAGCAGTTCTTC. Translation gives CASSLSRVTMLDEQFF.

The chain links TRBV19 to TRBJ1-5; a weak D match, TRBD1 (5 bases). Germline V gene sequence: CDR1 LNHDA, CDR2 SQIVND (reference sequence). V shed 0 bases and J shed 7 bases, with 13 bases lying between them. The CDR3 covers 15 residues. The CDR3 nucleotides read TGTGCCAGTAGTATAGATGGGGGGACCGGGCAGCCCCAGCATTTT. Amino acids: CASSIDGGTGQPQHF.

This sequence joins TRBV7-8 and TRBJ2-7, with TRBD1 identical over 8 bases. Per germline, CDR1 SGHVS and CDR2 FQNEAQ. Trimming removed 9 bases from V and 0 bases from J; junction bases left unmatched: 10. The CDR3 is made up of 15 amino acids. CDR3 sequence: CASQPQGASSYEQYF. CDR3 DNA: TGTGCCAGTCAGCCTCAGGGGGCCAGCTCCTACGAGCAGTACTTC. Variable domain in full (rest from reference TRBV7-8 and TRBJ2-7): GAGVSQSPRYKVAKRGQDVALRCDPISGHVSLFWYQQALGQGPEFLTYFQNEAQLDKSGLPSDRFFAERPEGSVSTLKIQRTQQEDSAVYLCASQPQGASSYEQYFGPGTRLTVT.

CDR3 coding DNA: TGTGCCTGGAGCGTAAGCTGGGATCTCAATGAGCAGTTCTTC. This gives the protein CAWSVSWDLNEQFF. V gene TRBV30 combines with J gene TRBJ2-1, with D unclear. This CDR3 is built from 14 residues. Trimming removed 3 bases from V and 6 bases from J, with 15 bases in between. The germline V gene has CDR1 GTSNPN and CDR2 SVGIG (reference sequence).

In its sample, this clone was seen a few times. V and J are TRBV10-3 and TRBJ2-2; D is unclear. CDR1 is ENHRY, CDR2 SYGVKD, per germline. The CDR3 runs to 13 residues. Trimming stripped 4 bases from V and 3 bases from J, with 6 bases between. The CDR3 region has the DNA TGTGCCATCAGTGTATCAGACACCGGGGAGCTGTTTTTT. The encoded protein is CAISVSDTGELFF.